The 9 T cell receptor beta chains below were found in one sample sequenced in a study of T-cell reconstitution after alpha-beta-depleted transplantation in children. The library targeted TCRbeta and was prepared with unique molecular identifiers. TCRdb fed the PCR reads into MiXCR, producing one record per CDR3 protein. The sample has a few hundred thousand distinct CDR3 sequences; under 15% are singletons. Source: PBMCs from the stem cell graft donor, taken from the stem cell graft. The receptors were sampled from a human donor who donated a stem cell graft to a child with combined immunodeficiency.

The sample holds many counts of this clonotype. This rearrangement joins TRBV12-5 to TRBJ2-1, with D possibly TRBD2 on 6 matching bases. Trimming removed 0 bases from V and 0 bases from J, with 9 bases in between. The CDR3 has 16 amino acids. Germline CDR1 is LGHNT and CDR2 is FRNRAP. The CDR3 loop reads CASGLVRGNSYNEQFF. As DNA, the CDR3 is TGTGCTAGTGGTTTGGTCCGGGGGAACTCCTACAATGAGCAGTTCTTC.

The chain uses TRBV12-3 or TRBV12-4 and TRBJ1-1, with D possibly being TRBD1 (5 bases). Trimming shortened V by 0 bases and J by 0 bases, and 11 bases separated the two germline ends. The CDR3 is 16 residues long. CDR3: CASSLATPGLNTEAFF. CDR3 nucleotides: TGTGCCAGCAGTTTAGCTACACCGGGACTGAACACTGAAGCTTTCTTT.

This chain joins TRBV25-1 and TRBJ2-1, with a possible D match to TRBD2 (6 bases). Germline V gene sequence: CDR1 MGHDK, CDR2 SYGVNS. The CDR3 runs to 15 residues. V shed 3 bases and J shed 8 bases, with 17 bases lying between them. The CDR3 here is CASSEGTPSGYEQFF. The CDR3 coding sequence is TGTGCCAGCAGTGAGGGGACTCCCTCGGGCTATGAGCAGTTCTTC.

This chain joins TRBV20-1 and TRBJ2-1, with TRBD2 matching 10 bases. The germline V gene encodes CDR1 DFQATT and CDR2 SNEGSKA (reference sequence). This CDR3 contains 16 residues. V trimming: 1 base; J trimming: 6 bases; junction bases outside the gene matches: 9. The CDR3 DNA reads TGCAGTGCTAGAGGTTATGGGCTAGCGGGAGCCAATGAGCAGTTCTTC. It encodes CSARGYGLAGANEQFF.

In regard to this clonotype: A junction end diverges from the germline sequence, so it may reflect a read error. The chain combines TRBV4-3 with TRBJ2-3; D remains ambiguous. The V gene's germline CDR1 is LGHNA and CDR2 YSLEER. There are 14 residues in the CDR3. For the CDR3, the DNA is TGCGCCAGCAGCCAAGATAGGATGGCAGATACGGAGTATTTT. Translated: CASSQDRMADTEYF.

The sample holds many counts of this clonotype. The chain carries TRBV29-1 and TRBJ2-7, with D perhaps TRBD1 (6 bases). Per germline, CDR1 SQVTM and CDR2 ANQGSEA. CDR3 length equals 13 residues. V was trimmed by 4 bases and J by 2 bases, leaving 12 bases between them. CDR3 region: CSVVGTLAYEQYF. In DNA, the CDR3 is TGCAGCGTTGTCGGGACACTAGCCTACGAGCAGTACTTC.

V and J are TRBV29-1 and TRBJ1-5; TRBD1 agrees at 7 bases. Germline V CDR1 and CDR2: SQVTM, ANQGSEA. V shed 7 bases and J 0 bases; nucleotides not matched to a gene: 6. The CDR3 has 14 amino acids. In nucleotides, the CDR3 is TGCAGCGACCGGACAGGAGATAGCAATCAGCCCCAGCATTTT. Translation gives CSDRTGDSNQPQHF.

This sequence joins TRBV6-5 and TRBJ1-2, with TRBD1 identical over 12 bases. CDR3 size: 16 residues. Germline V lookup: CDR1 MNHEY, CDR2 SVGAGI. The ends lost 6 bases at V and 7 bases at J; junction bases unmatched: 12. CDR3 region: CASRQTGQGAGSGYTF. The CDR3 bases are TGTGCCAGCAGGCAAACGGGACAGGGGGCTGGTAGTGGCTACACCTTC.

This clonotype was seen repeatedly, ten times or more. This chain joins TRBV6-2 or TRBV6-3 and TRBJ2-1; TRBD1 aligns across 10 bases. Germline V gene sequence: CDR1 MNHEY, CDR2 SVGEGT. This CDR3 contains 15 residues. V was clipped by 2 bases and J by 2 bases; unmatched bases: 0. In nucleotides, the CDR3 is TGTGCCAGCAGTTACGGGACAGGGGCCTACAATGAGCAGTTCTTC. This codes for CASSYGTGAYNEQFF.